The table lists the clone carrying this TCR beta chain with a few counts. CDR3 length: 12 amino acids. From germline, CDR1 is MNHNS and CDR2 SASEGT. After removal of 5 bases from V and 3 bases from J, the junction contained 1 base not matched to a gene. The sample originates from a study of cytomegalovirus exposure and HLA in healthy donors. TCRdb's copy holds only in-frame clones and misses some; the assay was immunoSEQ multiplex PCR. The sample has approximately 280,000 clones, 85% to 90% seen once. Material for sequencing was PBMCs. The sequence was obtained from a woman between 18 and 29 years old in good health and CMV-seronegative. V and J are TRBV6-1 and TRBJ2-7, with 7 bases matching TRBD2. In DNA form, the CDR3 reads TGTGCCAGCAGTAGCGGGATCTACGAGCAGTACTTC. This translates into CASSSGIYEQYF.